This is a list of T cell receptor beta chains from one sample in a study of blood T cells in healthy people across ages. MiXCR, run by TCRdb on the 5' RACE reads, gives a single entry per CDR3 protein. The sample lists about 1 million distinct CDR3 sequences; 40% to 45% were seen once. The sequenced sample consisted of blood. The receptors originated from a woman in her sixties or seventies in good health. Each CDR3 is given with its conserved first and last residue. A D gene is named only where the DNA matches it firmly. Clone size is not always given. Where it is, it says once, few, many or a class for expanded clones.

17	-	TRBV27	TRBD2	TRBJ2-3	CASSSLGLAGPTDTQYF	TGTGCCAGCAGTTCCTTAGGACTAGCGGGACCCACAGATACGCAGTATTTT
17	few	TRBV7-3	TRBD2	TRBJ2-7	CASSLGPGTSGSYEQYF	TGTGCCAGCAGCTTAGGCCCCGGGACTAGCGGGAGTTACGAGCAGTACTTC
15	few	TRBV24-1	TRBD2	TRBJ2-1	CATSALAGGNNEQFF	TGTGCCACCAGTGCCCTAGCGGGAGGGAACAATGAGCAGTTCTTC
16	-	TRBV12-3/TRBV12-4	TRBD1	TRBJ1-4	CASSLAPGQGNEKLFF	TGTGCCAGCAGTTTAGCTCCGGGACAGGGGAATGAAAAACTGTTTTTT
15	-	TRBV9	TRBD1	TRBJ2-7	CASSVGQGATYEQYF	TGTGCCAGCAGCGTAGGACAGGGGGCTACCTACGAGCAGTACTTC
14	-	TRBV20-1	TRBD1	TRBJ1-1	CSARGGQGRTEAFF	TGCAGTGCTAGAGGGGGACAGGGTCGTACTGAAGCTTTCTTT
13	many	TRBV7-2	TRBD2	TRBJ2-1	CASSLGSGIEQFF	TGTGCCAGCAGCTTAGGTAGCGGGATTGAGCAGTTCTTC
17	-	TRBV7-2	TRBD1	TRBJ1-6	CASSLPGQPFYNSPLHF	TGTGCCAGCAGCTTACCGGGACAGCCCTTCTATAATTCACCCCTCCACTTT
13	few	TRBV12-3/TRBV12-4	-	TRBJ2-1	CASSARVGNEQFF	TGTGCCAGCAGTGCCAGGGTGGGGAATGAGCAGTTCTTC
15	few	TRBV7-9	TRBD2	TRBJ2-7	CASSFRSSGSYEQYF	TGTGCCAGCAGCTTTAGGAGTAGCGGGAGCTACGAGCAGTACTTC
14	-	TRBV27	-	TRBJ1-1	CASSLGGMSTEAFF	TGCGCCAGCAGTTTGGGTGGGATGAGCACTGAAGCTTTCTTT
15	-	TRBV28	-	TRBJ2-7	CASTLAGQGTYEQYF	TGTGCCAGCACCCTAGCGGGACAGGGGACCTACGAGCAGTACTTC
14	-	TRBV14	-	TRBJ2-1	CASSQDLLGNEQFF	TGTGCCAGCAGCCAAGATTTATTGGGGAATGAGCAGTTCTTC
13	few	TRBV10-1	-	TRBJ2-1	CASSDPGLNEQFF	TGCGCCAGCAGTGACCCCGGACTCAATGAGCAGTTCTTC
14	once	TRBV7-3	-	TRBJ2-5	CASSLSGKGVEQYF	TGTGCCAGCAGCTTAAGTGGTAAGGGGGTTGAGCAGTACTTC
15	-	TRBV10-3	TRBD1	TRBJ1-2	CAITDGATGGYGYTF	TGTGCCATCACAGACGGTGCGACAGGGGGCTATGGCTACACCTTC
16	-	TRBV6-1	-	TRBJ2-3	CASSQEKTASADTQYF	TGTGCCAGCAGCCAAGAGAAGACAGCTAGCGCAGATACGCAGTATTTT
14	-	TRBV24-1	TRBD2	TRBJ2-1	CATSDTAGGNEQFF	TGTGCCACCAGTGATACAGCCGGGGGGAATGAGCAGTTCTTC
15	-	TRBV5-6	-	TRBJ1-5	CASSLRGLGNQPQHF	TGTGCCAGCAGCTTACGGGGCTTGGGCAATCAGCCCCAGCATTTT
15	-	TRBV5-1	-	TRBJ2-7	CTSSLNGGGTYEQYF	TGCACCAGCAGCTTGAACGGGGGCGGGACCTACGAGCAGTACTTC
13	many	TRBV20-1	-	TRBJ2-7	CSASDPSRYEQYF	TGCAGTGCCTCCGATCCCAGTCGATACGAGCAGTACTTC
13	-	TRBV3-1	TRBD2	TRBJ2-3	CASSQIAGDTQYF	TGTGCCAGCAGCCAGATAGCGGGGGATACGCAGTATTTT
14	-	TRBV20-1	-	TRBJ2-1	CSARVGESYNEQFF	TGCAGTGCTAGAGTGGGGGAGTCCTACAATGAGCAGTTCTTC
14	-	TRBV20-1	-	TRBJ2-4	CSARKDLAKNIQYF	TGCAGTGCTAGGAAGGACTTAGCCAAAAACATTCAGTACTTC
15	-	TRBV28	TRBD1	TRBJ1-5	CASSRGDRSNQPQHF	TGTGCCAGCAGCCGGGGGGACAGGAGCAATCAGCCCCAGCATTTT
12	many	TRBV4-1	-	TRBJ2-1	CASSQVYNEQFF	TGCGCCAGCAGCCAAGTCTACAATGAGCAGTTCTTC
14	few	TRBV11-1	-	TRBJ1-4	CASSQQATNEKLFF	TGTGCCAGCAGTCAACAGGCAACTAATGAAAAACTGTTTTTT
12	-	TRBV20-1	TRBD1	TRBJ2-7	CSAKGTAYEQYF	TGCAGTGCTAAAGGGACAGCCTACGAGCAGTACTTC
16	-	TRBV20-1	-	TRBJ1-4	CSASDSRGRANEKLFF	TGCAGTGCTAGTGATTCCCGGGGCAGGGCTAATGAAAAACTGTTTTTT
14	-	TRBV20-1	TRBD2	TRBJ2-5	CSAREIGRGETQYF	TGCAGTGCTAGAGAAATAGGGAGGGGTGAGACCCAGTACTTC
12	-	TRBV11-2	-	TRBJ2-7	CASSLDLGEQYF	TGTGCCAGCAGCTTAGATCTTGGAGAGCAGTACTTC
14	once	TRBV6-2/TRBV6-3	TRBD1	TRBJ2-5	CASSSRDRANEQYF	TGTGCCAGCAGTTCCCGGGACAGGGCGAATGAGCAGTACTTC
14	few	TRBV27	TRBD1	TRBJ2-7	CASSSTGQQLGQYF	TGTGCCAGCAGTTCCACGGGACAGCAACTCGGGCAGTACTTC
16	-	TRBV7-6	-	TRBJ1-2	CASSLAPRQARDGYTF	TGTGCCAGCAGCTTAGCGCCTAGACAGGCCAGGGATGGCTACACCTTC
13	-	TRBV18	-	TRBJ1-6	CASSRDNNSPLHF	TGTGCCAGCTCCCGGGACAACAATTCACCCCTCCACTTT
14	-	TRBV7-3	TRBD2	TRBJ2-1	CASSTGLAYNEQFF	TGTGCCAGCAGCACGGGACTAGCCTACAATGAGCAGTTCTTC
13	-	TRBV14	-	TRBJ1-2	CASSQRQSYGYTF	TGTGCCAGCAGCCAGCGTCAGTCCTATGGCTACACCTTC
11	-	TRBV29-1	-	TRBJ2-3	CSAHMIDTQYF	TGCAGCGCCCATATGATAGATACGCAGTATTTT
16	-	TRBV6-4	TRBD1	TRBJ1-1	CASGDSLGGSGTEAFF	TGTGCCAGCGGTGACTCGTTAGGGGGCTCGGGGACTGAAGCTTTCTTT
12	-	TRBV29-1	-	TRBJ2-1	CSVEGRYNEQFF	TGCAGCGTTGAGGGCAGATACAATGAGCAGTTCTTC
14	few	TRBV12-3/TRBV12-4	-	TRBJ2-5	CASRISGGLETQYF	TGTGCCAGCAGGATATCCGGGGGCTTAGAGACCCAGTACTTC
15	-	TRBV7-9	TRBD2	TRBJ2-3	CASSLTSGFTDTQYF	TGTGCCAGCAGTCTGACTAGCGGATTCACAGATACGCAGTATTTT
12	-	TRBV29-1	TRBD1	TRBJ2-7	CSGGTGDNEQYF	TGCAGCGGTGGGACAGGCGACAATGAGCAGTACTTC
14	-	TRBV6-5	TRBD1	TRBJ1-1	CASSYGTVVTEAFF	TGTGCCAGCAGTTACGGGACAGTTGTCACTGAAGCTTTCTTT
15	-	TRBV7-9	-	TRBJ1-4	CASSFGVALNEKLFF	TGTGCCAGCAGCTTCGGGGTAGCCCTTAATGAAAAACTGTTTTTT
18	-	TRBV6-2/TRBV6-3	TRBD1	TRBJ2-7	CASSYSRGTGLSSYEQYF	TGTGCCAGCAGTTACTCGCGGGGGACAGGGCTCTCCTCCTACGAGCAGTACTTC